What follows is one TCR beta chain and its context. Its antigen is unidentified. The sample is drawn from a study of cytomegalovirus exposure and HLA in healthy donors. Overall study results and limits: For cytomegalovirus status, the classifier reportedly gave diagnoses with high specificity and sensitivity.

The PCR contained 60 Vbeta and 13 Jbeta primers. Data came from immunoSEQ multiplex PCR; TCRdb stores just in-frame clones and leaves some out. Of approximately 240,000 clones in the sample, 70% to 85% are singletons; the top ten hold roughly 2.5%. The V gene's germline CDR1 is SGHAT and CDR2 FQNNGV. The CDR3 consists of 18 residues. V lost 4 bases, J lost 4 bases, and 14 bases stayed unmatched. Input material: PBMCs. V and J are TRBV11-2 and TRBJ1-4; 8 bases are a match to TRBD1. This clonotype originated in a woman in her fifties or sixties in good health and CMV-seropositive. The CDR3 nucleotides read TGTGCCAGCAGCTCCCTGTTTGGGCAGGGGGCGAATAATGAAAAACTGTTTTTT. The encoded protein is CASSSLFGQGANNEKLFF. The variable domain in full, with the rest retrieved from reference TRBV11-2 and TRBJ1-4, is EAGVAQSPRYKIIEKRQSVAFWCNPISGHATLYWYQQILGQGPKLLIQFQNNGVVDDSQLPKDRFSAERLKGVDSTLKIQPAKLEDSAVYLCASSSLFGQGANNEKLFFGSGTQLSVL.